This T cell receptor beta chain was found in a study of T cell repertoires in cytomegalovirus infection. Study summary: Evidence of both CMV infection and a matching HLA type came from public TCR beta signatures.

V shed 1 base, J shed 8 bases, and the junction held 7 bases outside the gene matches. Germline V gene lookup returns CDR1 LGHNA and CDR2 YNFKEQ. CDR3 size: 15 residues. In this sample, this clonotype turned up many times. Its antigen is still unknown. The study, taken as a whole, reports: Totalled public TCR beta family frequency picked out people who carried CMV plus the relevant HLA. CMV-specific HLA-C-restricted TCR beta clonotypes dominated the ex vivo response.

One entry per CDR3 protein, called by TCRdb with MiXCR from the reads. The profile shows approximately 500,000 distinct CDR3 sequences, roughly 12% of them singletons. V is TRBV4-2 and J is TRBJ2-1, with 8 bases identical to TRBD1. The source of this sequence is a human donor in good health (CMV status not recorded). Some clones in this sample may be carry-over from other donors' samples. Sequencing was done on a sample of PBMCs. The CDR3, as DNA: TGTGCCAGCAGCCAAGTACCGGACAGGGCCCATGAGCAGTTCTTC. Amino acids: CASSQVPDRAHEQFF.